One sample yielded the 32 T cell receptor beta chains listed below, sequenced in a study of blood T cell repertoires in COVID-19. TCRdb's table, derived via immunoSEQ multiplex PCR, lists solely in-frame clones and lacks some. The data contain under 300,000 clones, 85% to 95% of them singletons. Sequencing input: PBMCs or T cells enriched from blood (not recorded which). Every receptor here comes from a young woman who had recovered from COVID-19.

This clone was observed a single time. The chain is built from TRBV29-1 and TRBJ1-1; TRBD1 is a possible D gene (5 bases). The V gene lost 3 bases and the J gene lost 4 bases, with 21 bases spanning the gap. The CDR3 covers 16 residues. The germline CDR1 and CDR2 sequences are SQVTM and ANQGSEA. CDR3 in amino acids: CSVEGRGTAGSTEAFF. CDR3 DNA sequence: TGCAGCGTTGAGGGGAGGGGAACGGCCGGTAGCACTGAAGCTTTCTTT.

This chain joins TRBV29-1 and TRBJ1-2, with 7 positions matching TRBD1. Germline V gives CDR1 SQVTM, CDR2 ANQGSEA. CDR3 length equals 15 residues. Losses at the gene ends were 4 bases for V and 2 bases for J; bases not matched to a gene: 10. CDR3 in amino acids: CSVGLTRDSNYGYTF. The CDR3 DNA is TGCAGCGTTGGACTCACGCGGGACAGCAACTATGGCTACACCTTC. Supplemented by reference TRBV29-1 and TRBJ1-2, the full variable domain reads SAVISQKPSRDICQRGTSLTIQCQVDSQVTMMFWYRQQPGQSLTLIATANQGSEATYESGFVIDKFPISRPNLTFSTLTVSNMSPEDSSIYLCSVGLTRDSNYGYTFGSGTRLTVV.

V is TRBV10-3 and J is TRBJ2-1, with a weak D call TRBD1 (6 bases). The CDR3 is 14 amino acids. The germline CDR1 and CDR2 sequences are ENHRY and SYGVKD. The V end lost 2 bases, the J end lost 5 bases, and 10 bases lay between the germline ends. The CDR3 here is CAISERDTDNEQFF. The CDR3 bases are TGTGCCATCAGTGAGCGGGACACCGACAATGAGCAGTTCTTC.

The chain has TRBV19 and TRBJ1-2; no clear D. The CDR3 contains 14 residues. Deletions cut 4 bases from V and 4 bases from J, with 13 bases between. Per the germline V gene, CDR1 is LNHDA and CDR2 is SQIVND (reference sequence). The CDR3 is CASSRAREGYGYTF. CDR3 DNA sequence: TGTGCCAGTAGTAGGGCGCGGGAAGGCTATGGCTACACCTTC. The full variable domain, with the rest looked up from reference TRBV19 and TRBJ1-2, is DGGITQSPKYLFRKEGQNVTLSCEQNLNHDAMYWYRQDPGQGLRLIYYSQIVNDFQKGDIAEGYSVSREKKESFPLTVTSAQKNPTAFYLCASSRAREGYGYTFGSGTRLTVV.

The chain employs TRBV3-1 (or the pseudogene TRBV3-2) and TRBJ2-3; D not resolved. V was cut by 1 base and J by 6 bases, with 20 bases left in between. The length of the CDR3 is 17 residues. Germline loops: CDR1 LGHDT, CDR2 YNNKEL (reference sequence). CDR3 amino acids: CASSQVTRPSGSDTQYF. The CDR3 DNA follows: TGTGCCAGCAGCCAAGTGACCAGGCCCTCCGGATCGGATACGCAGTATTTT.

The chain combines TRBV15 with TRBJ2-7, with TRBD2 matching over 7 bases. The germline CDR1 and CDR2 sequences are LNHNV and YYDKDF (reference sequence). Losses at the gene ends were 3 bases for V and 2 bases for J; bases not matched to a gene: 1. The CDR3 contains 13 residues. The CDR3, as DNA: TGTGCCACCAGCAGCGGGGGGACCTACGAGCAGTACTTC. Translating gives CATSSGGTYEQYF.

The chain couples TRBV7-9 to TRBJ2-1, with D perhaps matching TRBD2 (6 bases). Looked up from germline, CDR1 is SEHNR and CDR2 is FQNEAQ (reference sequence). This CDR3 is built from 17 residues. The germline V and J ends were trimmed by 0 bases and 9 bases, with 21 bases remaining between them. The CDR3: CASSLAWRDPSLSEQFF. The CDR3 DNA follows: TGTGCCAGCAGCTTAGCGTGGCGGGACCCGAGTCTAAGTGAGCAGTTCTTC.

This sequence joins TRBV5-5 and TRBJ1-5, with a possible D match to TRBD1 (5 bases). Germline V gene sequence: CDR1 SGHKS, CDR2 YYEKEE (reference sequence). The CDR3 extends over 15 amino acids. V dropped 1 base and J dropped 6 bases, with 14 bases sitting between them. The CDR3 bases are TGTGCCAGCAGCTTGATTCCAGGGAACAGTCAGCCCCAGCATTTT. Residues: CASSLIPGNSQPQHF.

The chain couples TRBV5-4 to TRBJ1-2; D uncertain. The CDR3 totals 11 residues. The germline V and J ends were trimmed by 2 bases and 5 bases, with 4 bases remaining between them. CDR1 is SGHNT, CDR2 YYREEE, per germline (reference sequence). CDR3 DNA: TGTGCCAGCAGCTTCGAGTATGGCTACACCTTC. Translated: CASSFEYGYTF.

The genes are TRBV2 and TRBJ1-6; tentative D call: TRBD1 (6 bases). The V end lost 5 bases, the J end lost 5 bases, and 16 bases lay between the germline ends. This CDR3 region has 16 residues. CDR1 is SNHLY and CDR2 is FYNNEI in the germline V gene. The CDR3 nucleotides are TGTGCCAGCAGTATCGCCGGGACACAAAATAATTCACCCCTCCACTTT. Its translation: CASSIAGTQNNSPLHF.

The V and J genes are TRBV28 and TRBJ1-2, with no clear D. Per germline, CDR1 MDHEN and CDR2 SYDVKM. The CDR3 runs to 12 residues. Trimming took off 3 bases at V and 6 bases at J, with 8 bases between the two ends. DNA for the CDR3: TGTGCCAGCAGTTTCAGAGGCCATGGCTACACCTTC. It yields the protein CASSFRGHGYTF.

V gene TRBV18 combines with J gene TRBJ1-1; no reliable D call. The CDR3 sequence is 13 residues long. Germline values: CDR1 KGHSH, CDR2 LQKENI. Trimming took off 6 bases at V and 3 bases at J, with 11 bases between the two ends. CDR3 loop: CASSEGGDTEAFF. For the CDR3, the DNA is TGTGCCAGCTCGGAGGGTGGGGACACTGAAGCTTTCTTT.

This chain joins TRBV6-5 and TRBJ1-1; the D gene is possibly TRBD1 (5 bases). V gave up 2 bases and J gave up 1 base, with 11 bases separating them. Per the germline V gene, CDR1 is MNHEY and CDR2 is SVGAGI. This CDR3 spans 15 amino acids. Here the CDR3 reads CASSYLLGQNTEAFF. As DNA, the CDR3 is TGTGCCAGCAGTTACCTACTTGGACAGAACACTGAAGCTTTCTTT.

The chain couples TRBV12-3 or TRBV12-4 to TRBJ1-6; the D is unclear. This CDR3 has 13 residues. V was shortened by 6 bases and J by 7 bases, with 10 bases between the two germline ends. The CDR3: CASSPLLNSPLHF. The CDR3 bases are TGTGCCAGCAGCCCCCTCTTGAATTCACCCCTCCACTTT.

V usage is TRBV7-9 and J usage is TRBJ1-1, with D possibly matching TRBD1 (6 bases). Germline V CDR1 and CDR2: SEHNR, FQNEAQ (reference sequence). V was shortened by 5 bases and J by 4 bases, with 8 bases between the two germline ends. This CDR3 contains 12 residues. The CDR3 nucleotides read TGTGCCAGCAGCCAACAGGGCACTGAAGCTTTCTTT. This encodes CASSQQGTEAFF.

The gene calls are TRBV9 and TRBJ1-1; D gene unclear. V lost 0 bases and J 3 bases, leaving 3 bases between the germline ends. The CDR3 is 12 amino acids. The germline gives CDR1 SGDLS, CDR2 YYNGEE. CDR3 sequence: CASSVADTEAFF. In DNA, the CDR3 is TGTGCCAGCAGCGTAGCCGACACTGAAGCTTTCTTT. Drawing the rest from reference TRBV9 and TRBJ1-1, the complete variable domain is DSGVTQTPKHLITATGQRVTLRCSPRSGDLSVYWYQQSLDQGLQFLIQYYNGEERAKGNILERFSAQQFPDLHSELNLSSLELGDSALYFCASSVADTEAFFGQGTRLTVV.

The chain couples TRBV11-2 to TRBJ2-7, with 12 nucleotides matching TRBD1. Germline V gene lookup returns CDR1 SGHAT and CDR2 FQNNGV. The CDR3 extends over 16 amino acids. The V segment lost 1 base and the J segment 7 bases; nucleotides outside the gene matches: 8. The CDR3 DNA reads as TGTGCCAGCAGCTTAGTCATGGGACAGGGGGCAAGGGAGCAGTACTTC. It codes for CASSLVMGQGAREQYF.

The J gene is TRBJ1-6, the V gene TRBV7-3; 7 bases match TRBD1. The V gene end was trimmed by 7 bases and the J gene end by 5 bases; junction bases not matched to a gene: 14. CDR1 is SGHTA and CDR2 is FQGTGA in the germline V gene. The CDR3 runs 17 residues. The CDR3 bases are TGTGCCAGCATCACAAGCCATCGGGACAGACATAATTCACCCCTCCACTTT. Protein: CASITSHRDRHNSPLHF.

The chain combines TRBV19 with TRBJ2-1; D possibly corresponds to TRBD1 (7 bases). Germline CDR1 LNHDA, CDR2 SQIVND (reference sequence). Trimming shortened V by 9 bases and J by 3 bases, and 21 bases separated the two germline ends. The CDR3 consists of 16 residues. The CDR3 nucleotides read TGTGCCAGCAGCCTCAGGGGGGATCCGATCTACAATGAGCAGTTCTTC. Protein sequence: CASSLRGDPIYNEQFF.

The CDR3 DNA sequence: TGCGCCAGCAGCTTGTTGGGGGACAGGGCGTCCTACGAGCAGTACTTC. Its translation is CASSLLGDRASYEQYF. The rearrangement joins TRBV5-1 to TRBJ2-7; 9 bases align to TRBD1. V lost 1 base to trimming and J lost 1 base; unmatched junction nucleotides: 6. This CDR3 region has 16 residues. Germline assignment: CDR1 SGHRS and CDR2 YFSETQ.

V is TRBV14 and J is TRBJ1-1; D is unresolved. The V end lost 1 base, the J end lost 10 bases, and 10 bases lay between the germline ends. CDR1 is SGHDN, CDR2 FVKESK, per germline. The CDR3 runs to 12 residues. CDR3 DNA: TGTGCCAGCAGCCAAGCCGGTCGGGGAGCTTTCTTT. Protein sequence: CASSQAGRGAFF.

The chain's CDR3 is CASSVRWGGQNAGTYNEQFF. The CDR3 DNA follows: TGTGCCAGCAGCGTCCGATGGGGGGGACAAAACGCGGGGACCTACAATGAGCAGTTCTTC. The chain carries TRBV11-3 and TRBJ2-1; D is perhaps TRBD2 (7 bases). Germline-derived CDR1 and CDR2 are SGHNT and YENEEA. V was shortened by 5 bases and J by 2 bases, with 28 bases between the two germline ends. The CDR3 has 20 residues.

The rearrangement joins TRBV7-9 to TRBJ2-5; tentative D call: TRBD2 (6 bases). Trimming took off 4 bases at V and 5 bases at J, with 17 bases between the two ends. This CDR3 is 15 amino acids long. Germline V lookup: CDR1 SEHNR, CDR2 FQNEAQ (reference sequence). As DNA, the CDR3 is TGTGCCAGCAGCTCCAGACTAGAAGGGTTGGAGACCCAGTACTTC. Protein product: CASSSRLEGLETQYF.

The genes are TRBV6-5 and TRBJ2-5, with D maybe TRBD1 (6 bases). CDR1 and CDR2 (germline): MNHEY, SVGAGI. Trimming removed 5 bases from V and 3 bases from J, with 13 bases in between. This CDR3 region has 14 residues. CDR3 bases: TGTGCCAGCAGTACAGGGTGGGTTAAAGAGACCCAGTACTTC. Translation: CASSTGWVKETQYF.

The chain links TRBV6-6 to TRBJ2-3, with D unclear. Germline-derived CDR1 and CDR2 are MNHNY and SVGAGI (reference sequence). The CDR3 is 13 residues long. The ends were cut back, 2 bases at V and 4 bases at J, with 7 bases in the middle. CDR3 region: CASSYPGADTQYF. DNA for the CDR3: TGTGCCAGCAGTTACCCCGGAGCAGATACGCAGTATTTT.

The chain couples TRBV4-2 to TRBJ2-1; TRBD2 is a possible D gene (6 bases). The CDR3 covers 15 residues. Germline CDR1 and CDR2: LGHNA and YNFKEQ. V was shortened by 1 base and J by 7 bases, with 14 bases between the two germline ends. The CDR3 DNA sequence: TGTGCCAGCAGCCAAGTCACGGGAGTCAGGAATGAGCAGTTCTTC. Protein: CASSQVTGVRNEQFF.

The chain joins TRBV3-1 (or the pseudogene TRBV3-2) to TRBJ1-3; D remains unclear. Trimming took 5 bases from V and 4 from J, leaving 12 bases between them. The CDR3 spans 14 residues. CDR1 is LGHDT, CDR2 YNNKEL, per germline (reference sequence). The CDR3 DNA is TGTGCCAGCAGCTTCGGAGGTCCCGGAAACACCATATATTTT. It specifies CASSFGGPGNTIYF.

The chain links TRBV18 to TRBJ1-1, with no clear D. From germline, CDR1 is KGHSH and CDR2 LQKENI. Trimming shortened V by 0 bases and J by 4 bases, and 9 bases separated the two germline ends. The CDR3 is made up of 14 amino acids. The CDR3 spells CASSPPSVSTEAFF. The CDR3 DNA reads as TGTGCCAGCTCACCACCGAGCGTCAGCACTGAAGCTTTCTTT.

This sequence joins TRBV2 and TRBJ1-2, with D possibly matching TRBD1 (6 bases). V lost 5 bases and J 8 bases, leaving 15 bases between the germline ends. Germline lookup yields CDR1 SNHLY and CDR2 FYNNEI. CDR3 length: 13 residues. The CDR3 sequence: CASSRKQGTGYTF. The CDR3 nucleotides read TGTGCCAGCAGTCGTAAACAGGGTACGGGCTACACCTTC.

This clone was counted once. The chain carries TRBV28 and TRBJ2-7; D is unresolved. V lost 5 bases, J lost 1 base, and 3 bases lay in between. Germline values: CDR1 MDHEN, CDR2 SYDVKM. The CDR3 contains 11 residues. The CDR3 is CASSESYEQYF. Written as DNA, the CDR3 is TGTGCCAGCAGTGAGTCCTACGAGCAGTACTTC. Supplemented by reference TRBV28 and TRBJ2-7, the full variable domain reads DVKVTQSSRYLVKRTGEKVFLECVQDMDHENMFWYRQDPGLGLRLIYFSYDVKMKEKGDIPEGYSVSREKKERFSLILESASTNQTSMYLCASSESYEQYFGPGTRLTVT.

The chain uses TRBV3-1 (or the pseudogene TRBV3-2) and TRBJ2-3; D is perhaps TRBD2 (6 bases). The germline V gene has CDR1 LGHDT and CDR2 YNNKEL (reference sequence). V was trimmed by 3 bases and J by 8 bases, leaving 24 bases between them. The CDR3 has 17 amino acids. CDR3 DNA: TGTGCCAGCAGCCACCTAAGACGCTTGGACTATCTTGGTACGCAGTATTTT. Translation: CASSHLRRLDYLGTQYF.

The chain combines TRBV28 with TRBJ2-7; tentatively, D is TRBD1 (5 bases). Trimming removed 6 bases at V and 5 bases at J, with 20 bases between. CDR1 and CDR2 from the germline V gene are MDHEN and SYDVKM. This CDR3 comprises 15 residues. CDR3 loop: CASRATPQGADEQYF. The CDR3 DNA reads TGTGCCAGCAGGGCCACCCCCCAGGGTGCCGACGAGCAGTACTTC.